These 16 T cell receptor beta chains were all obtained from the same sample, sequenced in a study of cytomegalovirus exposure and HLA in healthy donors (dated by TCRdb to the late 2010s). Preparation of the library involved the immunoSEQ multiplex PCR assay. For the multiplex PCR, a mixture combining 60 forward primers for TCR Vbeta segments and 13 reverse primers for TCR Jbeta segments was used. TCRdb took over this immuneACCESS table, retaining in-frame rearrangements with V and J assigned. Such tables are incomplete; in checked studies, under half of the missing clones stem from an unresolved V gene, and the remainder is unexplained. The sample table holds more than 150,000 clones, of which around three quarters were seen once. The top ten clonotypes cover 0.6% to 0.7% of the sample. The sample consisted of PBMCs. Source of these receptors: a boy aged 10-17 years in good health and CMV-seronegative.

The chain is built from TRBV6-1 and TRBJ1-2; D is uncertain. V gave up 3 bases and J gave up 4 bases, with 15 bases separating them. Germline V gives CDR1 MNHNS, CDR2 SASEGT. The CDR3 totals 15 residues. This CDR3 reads CASSEGGARGYGYTF. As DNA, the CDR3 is TGTGCCAGCAGTGAGGGAGGAGCACGGGGCTATGGCTACACCTTC.

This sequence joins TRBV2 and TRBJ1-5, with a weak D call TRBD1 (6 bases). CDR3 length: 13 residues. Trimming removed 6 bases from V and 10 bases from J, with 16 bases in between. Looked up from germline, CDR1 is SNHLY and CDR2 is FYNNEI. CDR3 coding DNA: TGTGCCAGCAGGGGGGGGCGGGACCACCCCCAGCATTTT. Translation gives CASRGGRDHPQHF.

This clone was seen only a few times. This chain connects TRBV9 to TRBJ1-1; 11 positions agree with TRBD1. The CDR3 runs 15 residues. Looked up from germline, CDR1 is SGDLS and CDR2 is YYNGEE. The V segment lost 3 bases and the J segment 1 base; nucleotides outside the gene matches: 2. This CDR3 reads CASSEGQGANTEAFF. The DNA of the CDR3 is TGTGCCAGCAGCGAAGGACAGGGGGCGAACACTGAAGCTTTCTTT.

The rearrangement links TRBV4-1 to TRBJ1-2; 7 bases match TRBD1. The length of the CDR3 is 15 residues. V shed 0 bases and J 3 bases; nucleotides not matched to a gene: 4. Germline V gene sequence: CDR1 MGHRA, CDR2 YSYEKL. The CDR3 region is CASSQEGQGDYGYTF. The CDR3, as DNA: TGCGCCAGCAGCCAAGAAGGGCAGGGGGACTATGGCTACACCTTC.

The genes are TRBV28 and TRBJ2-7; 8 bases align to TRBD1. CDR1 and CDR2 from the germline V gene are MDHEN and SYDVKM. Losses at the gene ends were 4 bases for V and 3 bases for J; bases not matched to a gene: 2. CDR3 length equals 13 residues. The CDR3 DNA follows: TGTGCCAGCAGTTCGGGACAGGACTACGAGCAGTACTTC. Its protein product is CASSSGQDYEQYF. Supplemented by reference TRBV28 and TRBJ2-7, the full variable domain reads DVKVTQSSRYLVKRTGEKVFLECVQDMDHENMFWYRQDPGLGLRLIYFSYDVKMKEKGDIPEGYSVSREKKERFSLILESASTNQTSMYLCASSSGQDYEQYFGPGTRLTVT.

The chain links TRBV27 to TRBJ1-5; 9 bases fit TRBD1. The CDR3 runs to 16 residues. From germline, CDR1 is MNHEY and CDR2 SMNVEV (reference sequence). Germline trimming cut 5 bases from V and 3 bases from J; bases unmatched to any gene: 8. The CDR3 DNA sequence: TGTGCCAGCAGTCCAATCTACAGGGGGCCCAATCAGCCCCAGCATTTT. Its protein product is CASSPIYRGPNQPQHF.

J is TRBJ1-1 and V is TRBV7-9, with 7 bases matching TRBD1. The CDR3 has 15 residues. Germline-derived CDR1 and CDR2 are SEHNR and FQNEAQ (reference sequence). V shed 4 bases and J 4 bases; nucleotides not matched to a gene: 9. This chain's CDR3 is CASSSYTGAATEAFF. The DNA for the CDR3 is TGTGCCAGCAGCTCATATACAGGGGCGGCCACTGAAGCTTTCTTT.

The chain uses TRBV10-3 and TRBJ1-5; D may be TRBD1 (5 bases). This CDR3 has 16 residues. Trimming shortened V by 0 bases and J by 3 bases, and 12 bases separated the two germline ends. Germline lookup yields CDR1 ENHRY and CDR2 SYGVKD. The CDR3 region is CAISESLGVDNQPQHF. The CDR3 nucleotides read TGTGCCATCAGTGAGTCATTAGGGGTGGACAATCAGCCCCAGCATTTT.

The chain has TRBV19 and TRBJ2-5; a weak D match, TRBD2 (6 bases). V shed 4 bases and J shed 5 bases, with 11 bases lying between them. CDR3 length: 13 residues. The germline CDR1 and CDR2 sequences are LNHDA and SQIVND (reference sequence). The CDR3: CASSRRAGETQYF. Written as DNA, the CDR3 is TGTGCCAGTAGTAGAAGGGCGGGGGAGACCCAGTACTTC.

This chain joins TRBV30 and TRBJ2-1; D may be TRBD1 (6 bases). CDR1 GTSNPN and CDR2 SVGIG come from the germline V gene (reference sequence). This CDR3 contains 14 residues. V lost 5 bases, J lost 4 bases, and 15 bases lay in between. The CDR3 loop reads CAWAPRQGYNEQFF. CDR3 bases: TGTGCCTGGGCACCACGTCAGGGGTACAATGAGCAGTTCTTC.

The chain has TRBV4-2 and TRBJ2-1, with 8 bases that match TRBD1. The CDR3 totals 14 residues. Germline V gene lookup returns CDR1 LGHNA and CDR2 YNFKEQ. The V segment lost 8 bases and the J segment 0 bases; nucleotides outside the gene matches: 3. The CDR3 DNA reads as TGTGCCAGCGGCGGGACAGGCTCCTACAATGAGCAGTTCTTC. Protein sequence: CASGGTGSYNEQFF.

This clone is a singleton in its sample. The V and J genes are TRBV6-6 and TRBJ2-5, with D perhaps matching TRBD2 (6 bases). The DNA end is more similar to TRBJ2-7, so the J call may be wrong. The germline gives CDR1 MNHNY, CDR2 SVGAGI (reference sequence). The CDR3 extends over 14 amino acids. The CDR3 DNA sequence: TGTGCCAGCAGCAAGACGGGAGACTCCTACGAGCAGTACTTC. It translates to CASSKTGDSYEQYF.

The CDR3 spells CASSEVGLAQETQYF. As DNA, the CDR3 is TGTGCCAGCAGTGAAGTGGGACTAGCTCAAGAGACCCAGTACTTC. The J gene is TRBJ2-5, the V gene TRBV6-1; 9 bases match TRBD2. Germline values: CDR1 MNHNS, CDR2 SASEGT. V lost 1 base and J lost 2; bases outside the gene matches: 2. The CDR3 sequence is 15 residues long.

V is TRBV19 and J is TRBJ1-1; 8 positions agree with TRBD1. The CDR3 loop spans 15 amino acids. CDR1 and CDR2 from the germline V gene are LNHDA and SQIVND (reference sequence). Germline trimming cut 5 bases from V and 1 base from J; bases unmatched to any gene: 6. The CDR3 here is CASSPRDRTNTEAFF. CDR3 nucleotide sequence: TGTGCCAGTAGTCCCCGGGACAGGACGAACACTGAAGCTTTCTTT.

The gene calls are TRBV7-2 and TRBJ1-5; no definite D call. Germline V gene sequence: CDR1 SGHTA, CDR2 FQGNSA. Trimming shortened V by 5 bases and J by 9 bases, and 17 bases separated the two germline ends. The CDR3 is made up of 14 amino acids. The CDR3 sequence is CASSAGLGLRPQHF. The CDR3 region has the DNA TGTGCCAGCAGCGCGGGTTTGGGGTTAAGGCCCCAGCATTTT.

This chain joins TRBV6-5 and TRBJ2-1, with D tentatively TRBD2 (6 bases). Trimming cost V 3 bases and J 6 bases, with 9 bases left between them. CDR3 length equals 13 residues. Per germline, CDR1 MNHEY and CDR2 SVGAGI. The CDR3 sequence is CASSYLAANEQFF. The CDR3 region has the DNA TGTGCCAGCAGTTATTTAGCGGCCAATGAGCAGTTCTTC.